This TCR beta chain is from a study of blood T cell repertoires in COVID-19. At the level of the study: The cDNA or gDNA used as material had been derived from T cells, B-cell-depleted T cells, or PBMCs.

Per germline, CDR1 MDHEN and CDR2 SYDVKM. Trimming at V came to 6 bases and at J to 1 base, leaving 6 bases not matched to a gene. This CDR3 is 15 amino acids long. Generated by immunoSEQ multiplex PCR, the TCRdb table keeps only in-frame clones and is missing some. The top ten clones hold roughly 40% of a sample with around 40,000 clones, roughly 77% of them seen once. Sequences were obtained from peripheral blood. The origin of this receptor is an elderly man with active or convalescent COVID-19. V and J are TRBV28 and TRBJ2-3; 8 bases fit TRBD1. CDR3 sequence: CASSRQGFGTDTQYF. The CDR3 DNA follows: TGTGCCAGCAGCAGACAGGGGTTCGGCACAGATACGCAGTATTTT.